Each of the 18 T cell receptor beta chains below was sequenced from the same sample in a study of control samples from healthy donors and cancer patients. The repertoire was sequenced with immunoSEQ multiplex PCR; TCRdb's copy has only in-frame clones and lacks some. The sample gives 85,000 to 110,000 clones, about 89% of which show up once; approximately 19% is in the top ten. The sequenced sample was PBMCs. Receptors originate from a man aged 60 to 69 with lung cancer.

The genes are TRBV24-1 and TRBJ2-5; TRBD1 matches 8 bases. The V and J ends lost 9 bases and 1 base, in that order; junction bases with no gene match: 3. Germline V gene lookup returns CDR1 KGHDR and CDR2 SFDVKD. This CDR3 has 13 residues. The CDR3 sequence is CATGTGSQETQYF. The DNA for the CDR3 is TGTGCCACCGGGACAGGCTCCCAAGAGACCCAGTACTTC.

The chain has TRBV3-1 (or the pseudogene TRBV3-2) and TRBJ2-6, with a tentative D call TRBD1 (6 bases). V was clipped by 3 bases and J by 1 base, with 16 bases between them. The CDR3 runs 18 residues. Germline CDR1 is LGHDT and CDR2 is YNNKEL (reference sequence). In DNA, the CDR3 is TGTGCCAGCAGCCACCGTACCCCGACAGGATCTGGGGCCAACGTCCTGACTTTC. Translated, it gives CASSHRTPTGSGANVLTF.

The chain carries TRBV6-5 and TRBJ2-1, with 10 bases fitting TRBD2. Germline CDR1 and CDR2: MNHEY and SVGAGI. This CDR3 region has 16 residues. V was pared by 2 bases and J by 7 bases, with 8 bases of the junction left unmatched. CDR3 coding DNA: TGTGCCAGCAGTTACAGGGCTAGCGGGGGAAAAAATGAGCAGTTCTTC. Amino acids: CASSYRASGGKNEQFF.

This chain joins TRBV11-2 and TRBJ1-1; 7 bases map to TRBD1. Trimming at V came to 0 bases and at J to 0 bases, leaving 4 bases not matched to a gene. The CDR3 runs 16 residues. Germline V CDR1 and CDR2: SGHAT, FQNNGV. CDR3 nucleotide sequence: TGTGCCAGCAGCTTAGAAACAGGGGCAATGAACACTGAAGCTTTCTTT. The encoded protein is CASSLETGAMNTEAFF.

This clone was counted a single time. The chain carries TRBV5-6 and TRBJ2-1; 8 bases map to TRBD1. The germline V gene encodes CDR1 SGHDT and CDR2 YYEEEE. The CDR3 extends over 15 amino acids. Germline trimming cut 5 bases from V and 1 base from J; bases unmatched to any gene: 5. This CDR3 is CASSATGGSYNEQFF. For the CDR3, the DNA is TGTGCCAGCAGTGCTACAGGGGGGTCCTACAATGAGCAGTTCTTC.

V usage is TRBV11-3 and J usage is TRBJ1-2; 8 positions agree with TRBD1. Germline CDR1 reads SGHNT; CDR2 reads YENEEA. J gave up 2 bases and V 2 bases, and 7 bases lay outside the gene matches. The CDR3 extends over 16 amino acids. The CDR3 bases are TGTGCCAGCAGCTTATACGGAGGACAGGGAAACTATGGCTACACCTTC. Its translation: CASSLYGGQGNYGYTF.

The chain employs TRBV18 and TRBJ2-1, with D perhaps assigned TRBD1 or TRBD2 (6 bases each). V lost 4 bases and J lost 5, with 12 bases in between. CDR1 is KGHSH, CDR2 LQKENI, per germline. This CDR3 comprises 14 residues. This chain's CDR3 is CASSQGDSNNEQFF. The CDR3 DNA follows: TGTGCCAGCTCACAGGGGGACTCAAACAATGAGCAGTTCTTC.

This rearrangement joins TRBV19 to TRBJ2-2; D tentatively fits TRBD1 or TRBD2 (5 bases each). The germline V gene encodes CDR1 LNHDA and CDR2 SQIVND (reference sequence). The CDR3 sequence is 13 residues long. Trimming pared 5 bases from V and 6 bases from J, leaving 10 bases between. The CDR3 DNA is TGTGCCAGTAGTGCCTTGGGGGCCGGGGAGCTGTTTTTT. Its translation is CASSALGAGELFF.

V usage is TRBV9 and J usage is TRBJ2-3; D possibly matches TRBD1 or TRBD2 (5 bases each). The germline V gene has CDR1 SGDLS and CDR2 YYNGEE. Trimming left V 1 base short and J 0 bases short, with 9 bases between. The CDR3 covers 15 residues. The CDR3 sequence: CASSVRGLSTDTQYF. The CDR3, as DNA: TGTGCCAGCAGCGTACGGGGCCTCAGCACAGATACGCAGTATTTT.

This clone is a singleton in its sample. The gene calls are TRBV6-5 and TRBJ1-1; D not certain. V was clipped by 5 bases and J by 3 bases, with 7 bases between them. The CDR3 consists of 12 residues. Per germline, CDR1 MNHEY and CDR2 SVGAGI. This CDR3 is CASSLQYTEAFF. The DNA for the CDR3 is TGTGCCAGCAGTCTACAGTACACTGAAGCTTTCTTT.

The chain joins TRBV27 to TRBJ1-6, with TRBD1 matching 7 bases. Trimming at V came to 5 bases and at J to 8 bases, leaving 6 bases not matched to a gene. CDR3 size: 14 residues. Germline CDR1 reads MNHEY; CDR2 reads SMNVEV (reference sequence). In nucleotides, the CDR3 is TGTGCCAGCAGTCAGACAGGGAGGTATTCACCCCTCCACTTT. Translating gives CASSQTGRYSPLHF.

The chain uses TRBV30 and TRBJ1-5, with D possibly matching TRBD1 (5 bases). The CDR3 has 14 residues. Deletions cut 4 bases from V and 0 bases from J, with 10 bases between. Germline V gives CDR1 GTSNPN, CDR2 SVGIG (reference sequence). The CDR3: CAWTPGDSNQPQHF. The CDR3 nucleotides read TGTGCCTGGACCCCGGGGGATAGCAATCAGCCCCAGCATTTT. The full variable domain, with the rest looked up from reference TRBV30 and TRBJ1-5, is SQTIHQWPATLVQPVGSPLSLECTVEGTSNPNLYWYRQAAGRGLQLLFYSVGIGQISSEVPQNLSASRPQDRQFILSSKKLLLSDSGFYLCAWTPGDSNQPQHFGDGTRLSIL.

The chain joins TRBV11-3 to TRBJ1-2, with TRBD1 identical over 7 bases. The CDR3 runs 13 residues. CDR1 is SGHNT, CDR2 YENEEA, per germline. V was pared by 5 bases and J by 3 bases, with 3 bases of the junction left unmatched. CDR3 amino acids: CASSPDRDYGYTF. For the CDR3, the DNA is TGTGCCAGCAGCCCAGACAGGGACTATGGCTACACCTTC.

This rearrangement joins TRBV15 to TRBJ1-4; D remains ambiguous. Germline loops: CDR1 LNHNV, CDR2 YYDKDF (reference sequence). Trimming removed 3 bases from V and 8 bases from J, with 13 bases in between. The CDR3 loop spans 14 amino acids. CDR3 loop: CATSSPERREKLFF. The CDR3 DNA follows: TGTGCCACCAGCAGCCCGGAAAGGAGGGAAAAACTGTTTTTT.

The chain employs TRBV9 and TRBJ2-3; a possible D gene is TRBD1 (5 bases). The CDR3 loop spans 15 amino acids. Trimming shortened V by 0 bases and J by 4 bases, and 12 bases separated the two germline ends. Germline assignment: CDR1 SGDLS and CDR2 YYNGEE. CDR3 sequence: CASSVEGRFADTQYF. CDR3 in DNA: TGTGCCAGCAGCGTAGAGGGGCGCTTCGCAGATACGCAGTATTTT. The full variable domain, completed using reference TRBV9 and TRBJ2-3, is DSGVTQTPKHLITATGQRVTLRCSPRSGDLSVYWYQQSLDQGLQFLIQYYNGEERAKGNILERFSAQQFPDLHSELNLSSLELGDSALYFCASSVEGRFADTQYFGPGTRLTVL.

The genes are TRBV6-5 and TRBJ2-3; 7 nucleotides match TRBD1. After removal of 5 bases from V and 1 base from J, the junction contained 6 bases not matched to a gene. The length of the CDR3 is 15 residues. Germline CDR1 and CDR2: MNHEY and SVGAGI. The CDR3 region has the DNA TGTGCCAGCAGTCGACAGGGTAGTCGCACAGATACGCAGTATTTT. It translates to CASSRQGSRTDTQYF.

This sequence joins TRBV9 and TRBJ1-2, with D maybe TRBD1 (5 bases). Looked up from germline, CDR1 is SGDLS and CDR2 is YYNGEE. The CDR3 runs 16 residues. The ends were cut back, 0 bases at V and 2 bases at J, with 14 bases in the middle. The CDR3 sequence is CASSVVQPGLNYGYTF. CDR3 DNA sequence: TGTGCCAGCAGCGTAGTGCAGCCAGGGCTCAACTATGGCTACACCTTC.

The CDR3 DNA sequence: TGCGCCAGCAGCCAAGGGAATAGCGGGGGGTCCGAATTCTACAATGAGCAGTTCTTC. It translates to CASSQGNSGGSEFYNEQFF. The V and J genes are TRBV4-1 and TRBJ2-1; TRBD2 aligns across 10 bases. Germline loops: CDR1 MGHRA, CDR2 YSYEKL. The CDR3 length is 19 residues. Unmatched junction bases numbered 12, after V lost 1 base and J lost 3 bases.